The TCR beta chain under discussion was sequenced for a study of long-term antiretroviral therapy in people with HIV. Study results and limitations: Clones with expansion before ART led the repertoire at all time points. Controls had broader CDR3 length ranges than HIV repertoires did. Post-ART diversity increased but stayed below transplant donor controls.

At survey level, the immunoSEQ assay was run in its v3.0 version. Libraries were prepared by immunoSEQ multiplex PCR; TCRdb keeps only in-frame clonotypes and omits some of them. The table includes 25,000 to 30,000 clones, approximately 81% detected once. The CDR3 is made up of 13 amino acids. Per the germline V gene, CDR1 is MNHEY and CDR2 is SMNVEV (reference sequence). Trimming took 8 bases from V and 4 from J, leaving 14 bases between them. Every HIV-positive participant received treatment in the United States. Concerning this clone itself: Its antigen is as yet unknown.

The origin of this receptor is a man in his forties or fifties with HIV. Here the sequenced sample was unsorted PBMCs, taken 3 years after starting antiretroviral therapy. V and J are TRBV27 and TRBJ1-2; no clear D. Written as DNA, the CDR3 is TGTGCCAGCGGCGGAAACAATTTCTATGGCTACACCTTC. As protein: CASGGNNFYGYTF.